This T cell receptor (beta chain) was recovered during a study of TIL therapy for anti-PD-1-resistant metastatic lung cancer. Time point noted: pre-treatment sample, taken before nivolumab and TIL therapy. Patients were adults with stage 4 NSCLC. The libraries were made with immunoSEQ v3. Clones were sequenced by immunoSEQ multiplex PCR, and TCRdb holds only the in-frame ones, with some missing. The data contain around 55,000 clones, roughly four fifths of them singletons. Regarding the study as a whole: TIL clonotype persistence in blood showed no apparent association with response.

Germline V gene lookup returns CDR1 ENHRY and CDR2 SYGVKD. This CDR3 contains 13 residues. Trimming took 10 bases from V and 2 from J, leaving 15 bases between them. As concerns this clone: Its matching antigen is unknown.

This chain connects TRBV10-3 to TRBJ2-7; D may be TRBD2 (6 bases). The sample here was blood, taken at baseline. This TCR derives from a person aged 25-85 years with non-small cell lung cancer. CDR3: CASGVVQTYEQYF. The CDR3 coding sequence is TGTGCCAGCGGGGTAGTTCAGACCTACGAGCAGTACTTC.